This T cell receptor (beta chain) was retrieved from a study of blood T cell repertoires in COVID-19. Overall study: Acute-phase and convalescent COVID-19 samples originated in the United States, Italy and Spain. T cells, B-cell-depleted T cells, or PBMCs provided the cDNA or gDNA that served as material.

CDR3 length equals 11 residues. Trimming cost V 6 bases and J 6 bases, with 7 bases left between them. Germline CDR1 reads LGHNT; CDR2 reads FRNRAP. Per the authors' pipeline: Reference gene primer amplification yielded estimated nucleated cell counts. This table comes from immunoSEQ multiplex PCR, and its TCRdb copy is limited to in-frame clones, with some not included. For V, J and clone size, that table is used; D and trimming come from the DNA. The table has 250,000 to 300,000 clones, about 82% seen once. Sequencing was done on a sample of peripheral blood. This chain uses TRBV12-5 with TRBJ2-3, with D uncertain. This receptor was obtained from a man in his fifties with active or convalescent COVID-19. The chain's CDR3 is CASGEVDTQYF. DNA for the CDR3: TGTGCTAGTGGAGAGGTTGATACGCAGTATTTT.